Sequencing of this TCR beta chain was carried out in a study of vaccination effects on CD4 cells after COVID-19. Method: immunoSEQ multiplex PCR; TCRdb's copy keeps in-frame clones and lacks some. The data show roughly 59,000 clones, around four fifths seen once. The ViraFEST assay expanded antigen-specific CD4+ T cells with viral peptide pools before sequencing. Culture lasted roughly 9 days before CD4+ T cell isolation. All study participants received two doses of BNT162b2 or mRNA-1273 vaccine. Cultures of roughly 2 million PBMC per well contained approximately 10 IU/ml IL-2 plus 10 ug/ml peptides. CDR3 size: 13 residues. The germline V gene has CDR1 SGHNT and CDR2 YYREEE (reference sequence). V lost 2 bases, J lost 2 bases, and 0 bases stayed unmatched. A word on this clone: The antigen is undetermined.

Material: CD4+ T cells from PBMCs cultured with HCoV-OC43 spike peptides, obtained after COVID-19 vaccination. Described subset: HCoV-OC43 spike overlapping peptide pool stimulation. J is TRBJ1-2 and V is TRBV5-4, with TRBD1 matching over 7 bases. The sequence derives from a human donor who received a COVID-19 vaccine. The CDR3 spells CASSLQGNYGYTF. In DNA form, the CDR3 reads TGTGCCAGCAGCTTACAGGGGAACTATGGCTACACCTTC.